The T cell receptor beta chain described here comes from a study of blood T cell repertoires in COVID-19. In the study overall: Acute and convalescent COVID-19 samples came from the United States, Italy and Spain.

Assay: immunoSEQ multiplex PCR; the TCRdb copy retains only in-frame clones and omits some. The sample shows about 21,000 clones, around 82% of them seen only once. CDR1 and CDR2 from the germline V gene are SGDLS and YYNGEE. The CDR3 consists of 15 residues. The V gene end was trimmed by 4 bases and the J gene end by 6 bases; junction bases not matched to a gene: 7. The clonotype originates from a man between 60 and 70 years old with active COVID-19. Sequenced input: peripheral blood. This chain links TRBV9 with TRBJ2-1; the match to TRBD2 covers 10 bases. CDR3 residues: CASSLGLADPNEQFF. The CDR3 region has the DNA TGTGCCAGCAGCCTCGGACTAGCGGACCCCAATGAGCAGTTCTTC.